A selection of T cell receptor beta chains follows, all from one sample in a study of cytomegalovirus exposure and HLA in healthy donors. The data were produced by immunoSEQ multiplex PCR, yet TCRdb's version contains in-frame clones alone and is incomplete. In the table there are around 130,000 clones, 80% of which are singletons. Input material: PBMCs. These receptor sequences come from a male donor in good health and CMV-seronegative. CDR3s include the opening cysteine and the closing phenylalanine or tryptophan. A D gene is named only where the DNA matches it firmly. Clone size is given for some rows only: seen once, a few or many times, or a class if the clone is expanded.

j_gene: TRBJ2-7
d_gene: TRBD1
abundance: .
v_gene: TRBV7-9
CDR3aa: CASSVRDRGYEQYF
CDR3nt: TGTGCCAGCAGCGTTAGGGACAGAGGCTACGAGCAGTACTTC

j_gene: TRBJ1-1
d_gene: .
abundance: .
v_gene: TRBV15
CDR3aa: CATSRVGQEAFF
CDR3nt: TGTGCCACCAGCAGAGTAGGACAGGAAGCTTTCTTT

j_gene: TRBJ2-1
d_gene: .
abundance: .
v_gene: TRBV30
CDR3aa: CAWSVLNVLFF
CDR3nt: TGTGCCTGGAGTGTACTTAACGTGCTGTTCTTC

j_gene: TRBJ2-1
d_gene: TRBD2
abundance: .
v_gene: TRBV19
CDR3aa: CASSIEGREHSYNEQFF
CDR3nt: TGTGCCAGTAGTATAGAAGGGCGGGAGCACTCCTACAATGAGCAGTTCTTC

j_gene: TRBJ2-7
d_gene: .
abundance: .
v_gene: TRBV4-2
CDR3aa: CASSQVSLGAGSSYEQYF
CDR3nt: TGTGCCAGCAGCCAAGTCTCCCTGGGGGCAGGGAGCTCCTACGAGCAGTACTTC

j_gene: TRBJ2-5
d_gene: .
abundance: .
v_gene: TRBV7-2
CDR3aa: CASSAYREETQYF
CDR3nt: TGTGCCAGCAGCGCATACAGGGAAGAGACCCAGTACTTC

j_gene: TRBJ1-1
d_gene: TRBD1
abundance: .
v_gene: TRBV10-3
CDR3aa: CAISRDRGNTEAFF
CDR3nt: TGTGCCATCAGTAGGGACAGGGGGAACACTGAAGCTTTCTTT

j_gene: TRBJ2-7
d_gene: .
abundance: .
v_gene: TRBV18
CDR3aa: CASSPPSRGGEQYF
CDR3nt: TGTGCCAGCTCACCACCGTCTAGGGGAGGCGAGCAGTACTTC

j_gene: TRBJ2-3
d_gene: TRBD2
abundance: .
v_gene: TRBV4-3
CDR3aa: CASSQLSGGSADTQYF
CDR3nt: TGCGCCAGCAGCCAACTTAGCGGGGGATCTGCAGATACGCAGTATTTT

j_gene: TRBJ2-1
d_gene: TRBD2
abundance: few
v_gene: TRBV10-3
CDR3aa: CAISESTSGRAGTSYNEQFF
CDR3nt: TGTGCCATCAGTGAGTCGACTAGCGGGAGGGCCGGTACCTCCTACAATGAGCAGTTCTTC

j_gene: TRBJ1-2
d_gene: .
abundance: .
v_gene: TRBV19
CDR3aa: CASSQGDYGYTF
CDR3nt: TGTGCCAGTAGTCAAGGAGACTATGGCTACACCTTC

j_gene: TRBJ2-7
d_gene: .
abundance: .
v_gene: TRBV6-1
CDR3aa: CASSEVIADSYEQYF
CDR3nt: TGTGCCAGCAGTGAAGTAATAGCGGACTCCTACGAGCAGTACTTC

j_gene: TRBJ2-7
d_gene: TRBD1
abundance: .
v_gene: TRBV7-9
CDR3aa: CASSGWDRGPYEQYF
CDR3nt: TGTGCCAGCAGCGGATGGGACAGGGGTCCCTACGAGCAGTACTTC

j_gene: TRBJ2-2
d_gene: TRBD1
abundance: .
v_gene: TRBV7-9
CDR3aa: CSSRQGVTGELFF
CDR3nt: TGTTCCAGCCGACAGGGAGTCACCGGGGAGCTGTTTTTT

j_gene: TRBJ2-5
d_gene: TRBD1
abundance: .
v_gene: TRBV5-1
CDR3aa: CASSLATGGIRETQYF
CDR3nt: TGCGCCAGCAGCTTGGCCACAGGGGGGATTCGAGAGACCCAGTACTTC

j_gene: TRBJ1-2
d_gene: TRBD1
abundance: few
v_gene: TRBV18
CDR3aa: CASSPSAGTGGILGNYGYTF
CDR3nt: TGTGCCAGCTCACCGTCCGCCGGGACAGGGGGCATCCTGGGTAACTATGGCTACACCTTC

j_gene: TRBJ1-5
d_gene: .
abundance: .
v_gene: TRBV6-1
CDR3aa: CASSIRVSQPQHF
CDR3nt: TGTGCCAGCAGTATCCGGGTTTCTCAGCCCCAGCATTTT

j_gene: TRBJ2-3
d_gene: TRBD2
abundance: once
v_gene: TRBV10-1
CDR3aa: CASSDLSGSADTQYF
CDR3nt: TGCGCCAGCAGTGATTTGAGCGGGAGCGCAGATACGCAGTATTTT

j_gene: TRBJ2-7
d_gene: .
abundance: .
v_gene: TRBV7-9
CDR3aa: CASSHRDSNYEQYF
CDR3nt: TGTGCCAGCAGCCACCGGGACTCCAACTACGAGCAGTACTTC

j_gene: TRBJ2-2
d_gene: TRBD2
abundance: .
v_gene: TRBV27
CDR3aa: CASRSGGTNTGELFF
CDR3nt: TGTGCCAGCAGAAGCGGGGGGACGAACACCGGGGAGCTGTTTTTT

j_gene: TRBJ2-5
d_gene: TRBD2
abundance: few
v_gene: TRBV7-9
CDR3aa: CASSFTGGEETQYF
CDR3nt: TGTGCCAGCAGCTTCACGGGGGGGGAGGAGACCCAGTACTTC

j_gene: TRBJ2-7
d_gene: TRBD2
abundance: .
v_gene: TRBV7-9
CDR3aa: CSSSLARGVTSYEQYF
CDR3nt: TGTTCCAGCAGCTTAGCCCGGGGGGTCACCTCCTACGAGCAGTACTTC

j_gene: TRBJ1-1
d_gene: .
abundance: .
v_gene: TRBV14
CDR3aa: CASTTGLNTEAFF
CDR3nt: TGTGCCAGCACGACGGGGTTGAACACTGAAGCTTTCTTT

j_gene: TRBJ2-1
d_gene: TRBD1
abundance: .
v_gene: TRBV30
CDR3aa: CAWSPGQAIGFF
CDR3nt: TGTGCCTGGAGTCCAGGACAGGCAATAGGGTTCTTC

j_gene: TRBJ2-6
d_gene: .
abundance: .
v_gene: TRBV5-4
CDR3aa: CASSLGEAGAAGANVLTF
CDR3nt: TGTGCCAGCAGCTTGGGGGAGGCAGGAGCAGCTGGGGCCAACGTCCTGACTTTC

j_gene: TRBJ2-5
d_gene: .
abundance: .
v_gene: TRBV7-9
CDR3aa: CASSLLSHPETQYF
CDR3nt: TGTGCCAGCAGCTTACTATCCCACCCTGAGACCCAGTACTTC

j_gene: TRBJ2-7
d_gene: TRBD2
abundance: .
v_gene: TRBV7-9
CDR3aa: CASSSSLAGAYEQYF
CDR3nt: TGTGCCAGCAGCTCCAGCCTAGCGGGAGCCTACGAGCAGTACTTC

j_gene: TRBJ2-6
d_gene: TRBD1
abundance: few
v_gene: TRBV5-5
CDR3aa: CASSLNRGDFSGANGLTF
CDR3nt: TGTGCCAGCAGCTTGAACAGGGGGGATTTCTCTGGGGCCAACGGCCTGACTTTC